Listed below are T cell receptor beta chains from one sample, sequenced in a study of immune heterogeneity within non-small cell lung tumors. TCRdb passed the multiplex PCR reads through MiXCR, listing each CDR3 protein once. The repertoire holds about 34,000 distinct CDR3 sequences, with around 30% as singletons. Sequencing input: lung tumor tissue. All receptors come from a man aged 40-49 years with non-small cell lung cancer. Both conserved end residues are part of each CDR3. Fields, in order: J gene, D gene, V gene, clone size, CDR3 DNA, CDR3 protein. A D gene is named only where the DNA matches it firmly. The size field is filled for only some rows; it gives once, few, many or a size class.

TRBJ1-1 NA TRBV11-2 NA TGTGCCAGCAGCTCGACAGTGAGGACTGAAGCTTTCTTT CASSSTVRTEAFF
TRBJ2-5 NA TRBV6-2/TRBV6-3 NA TGTGCCAGCACGTTAACGGTAGAAGAGACCCAGTACTTC CASTLTVEETQYF
TRBJ2-3 NA TRBV20-1 NA TGCAGTGCTAGATATTTTTCGGGAGCGGGCACAGATACGCAGTATTTT CSARYFSGAGTDTQYF
TRBJ1-1 NA TRBV7-8 NA TGTGCCAGCAGCTCCTACCGGATAGCCGCTTTCACTGAAGCTTTATTT CASSSYRIAAFTEALF
TRBJ1-2 TRBD1 TRBV18 NA TGTGCCAGCTCACCCCCGGACCATCCAGGGGGCCAAGGCTACACCTTC CASSPPDHPGGQGYTF
TRBJ2-1 TRBD1 TRBV4-3 NA TGCGCCAGCAGCCAAGCCGACAGGGGAGATGAGCAGTTCTTC CASSQADRGDEQFF
TRBJ2-7 NA TRBV15 many TGTGCCACCAGCAGAGATAGGGGTGGTAACGAGCAGTACTTC CATSRDRGGNEQYF
TRBJ2-1 NA TRBV14 many TGTGCCAGCAGCCAAGGGTATGAGCAGTTCTTC CASSQGYEQFF
TRBJ2-1 NA TRBV5-8 NA TGTGCCAGCAGCCGTCTGGTGATCAATGAGCAGTTCTTC CASSRLVINEQFF
TRBJ2-7 NA TRBV7-9 NA TGTGCCAGCAGCTTAGTGGTGTCCCGCGAGCAGTACTTC CASSLVVSREQYF
TRBJ1-1 NA TRBV7-9 few TGTGCCAGCAGCTTAGCGCTCAGGGGCGGGGGGTTAAACACTGAAGCTTTCTTT CASSLALRGGGLNTEAFF
TRBJ1-2 TRBD1 TRBV5-5 many TGTGCCAGCAGCTTGGACGACAGGGTCGCCTATGGCTACACCTTC CASSLDDRVAYGYTF